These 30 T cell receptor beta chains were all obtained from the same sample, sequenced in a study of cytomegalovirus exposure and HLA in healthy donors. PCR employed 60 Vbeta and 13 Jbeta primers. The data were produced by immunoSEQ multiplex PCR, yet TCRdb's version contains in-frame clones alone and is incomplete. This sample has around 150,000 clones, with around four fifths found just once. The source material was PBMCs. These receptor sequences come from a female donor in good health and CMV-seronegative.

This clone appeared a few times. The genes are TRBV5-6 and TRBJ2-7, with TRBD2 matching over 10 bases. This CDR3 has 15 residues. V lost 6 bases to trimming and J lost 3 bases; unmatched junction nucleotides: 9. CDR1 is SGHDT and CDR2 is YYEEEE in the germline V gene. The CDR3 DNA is TGTGCCAGCACCCTTCTAGCGGGGGCCCACTACGAGCAGTACTTC. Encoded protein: CASTLLAGAHYEQYF.

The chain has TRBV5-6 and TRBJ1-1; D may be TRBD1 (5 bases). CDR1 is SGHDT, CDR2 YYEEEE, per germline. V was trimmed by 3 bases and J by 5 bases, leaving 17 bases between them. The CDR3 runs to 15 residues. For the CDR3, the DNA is TGTGCCAGCAGCTGGGGTTGGGGGGATCGGACTGAAGCTTTCTTT. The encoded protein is CASSWGWGDRTEAFF.

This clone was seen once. CDR3 DNA sequence: TGCGCCAGCAGCCAAGATCCCCTGGGGGGGGCCCCTTATGGCTACACCTTC. Its protein product is CASSQDPLGGAPYGYTF. This chain uses TRBV4-1 with TRBJ1-2, with a weak D call TRBD1 (6 bases). Germline CDR1 is MGHRA and CDR2 is YSYEKL. V dropped 0 bases and J dropped 5 bases, with 19 bases sitting between them. There are 17 residues in the CDR3.

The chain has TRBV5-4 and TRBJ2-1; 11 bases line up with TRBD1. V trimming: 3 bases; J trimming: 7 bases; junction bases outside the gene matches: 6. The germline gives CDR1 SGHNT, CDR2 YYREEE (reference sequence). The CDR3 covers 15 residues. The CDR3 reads CASSSRDRGLNEQFF. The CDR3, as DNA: TGTGCCAGCAGCTCCCGGGACAGGGGGTTAAATGAGCAGTTCTTC.

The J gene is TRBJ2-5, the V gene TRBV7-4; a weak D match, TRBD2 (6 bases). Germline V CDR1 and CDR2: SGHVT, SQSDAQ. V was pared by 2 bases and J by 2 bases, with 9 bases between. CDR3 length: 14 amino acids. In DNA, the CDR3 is TGTGCCAGCAGCTTAATACTAGCTCAAGAGACCCAGTACTTC. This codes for CASSLILAQETQYF.

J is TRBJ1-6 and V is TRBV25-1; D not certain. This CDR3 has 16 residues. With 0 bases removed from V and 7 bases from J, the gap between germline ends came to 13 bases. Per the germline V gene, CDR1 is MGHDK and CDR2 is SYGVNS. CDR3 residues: CASSEYGPGKNSPLHF. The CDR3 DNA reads TGTGCCAGCAGTGAATATGGCCCGGGGAAGAATTCACCCCTCCACTTT.

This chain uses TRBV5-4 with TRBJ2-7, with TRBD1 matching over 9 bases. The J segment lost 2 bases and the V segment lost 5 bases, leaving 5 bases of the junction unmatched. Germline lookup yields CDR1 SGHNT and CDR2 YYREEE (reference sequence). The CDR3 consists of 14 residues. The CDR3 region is CASRPGTGPYEQYF. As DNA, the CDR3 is TGTGCCAGCAGACCCGGGACAGGGCCCTACGAGCAGTACTTC.

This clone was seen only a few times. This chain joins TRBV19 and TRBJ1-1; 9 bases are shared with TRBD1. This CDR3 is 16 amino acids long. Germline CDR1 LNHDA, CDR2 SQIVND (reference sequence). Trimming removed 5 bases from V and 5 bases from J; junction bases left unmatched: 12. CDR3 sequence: CASSPGQGTLRTEAFF. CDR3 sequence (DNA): TGTGCCAGTAGTCCGGGACAGGGTACATTGAGGACTGAAGCTTTCTTT.

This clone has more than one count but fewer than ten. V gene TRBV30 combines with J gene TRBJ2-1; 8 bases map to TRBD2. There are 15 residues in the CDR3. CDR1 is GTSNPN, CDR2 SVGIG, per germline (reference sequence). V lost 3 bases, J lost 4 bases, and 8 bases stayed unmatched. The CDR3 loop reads CAWSAGTSHYNEQFF. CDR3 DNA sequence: TGTGCCTGGAGCGCCGGGACTAGTCATTACAATGAGCAGTTCTTC.

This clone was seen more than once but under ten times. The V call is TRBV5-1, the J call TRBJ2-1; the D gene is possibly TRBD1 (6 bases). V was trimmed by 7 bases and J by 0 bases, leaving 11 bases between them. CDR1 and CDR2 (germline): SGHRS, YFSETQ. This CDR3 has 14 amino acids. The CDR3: CASVGQSSYNEQFF. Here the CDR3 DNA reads TGCGCCAGCGTAGGACAGAGCTCCTACAATGAGCAGTTCTTC.

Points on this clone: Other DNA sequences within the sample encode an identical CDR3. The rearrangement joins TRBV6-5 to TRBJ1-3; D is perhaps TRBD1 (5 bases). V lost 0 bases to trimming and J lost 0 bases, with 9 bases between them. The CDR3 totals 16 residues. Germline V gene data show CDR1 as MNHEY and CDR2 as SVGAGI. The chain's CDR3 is CASSYSGRASGNTIYF. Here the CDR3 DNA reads TGTGCCAGCAGTTACTCGGGCAGGGCCTCTGGAAACACCATATATTTT.

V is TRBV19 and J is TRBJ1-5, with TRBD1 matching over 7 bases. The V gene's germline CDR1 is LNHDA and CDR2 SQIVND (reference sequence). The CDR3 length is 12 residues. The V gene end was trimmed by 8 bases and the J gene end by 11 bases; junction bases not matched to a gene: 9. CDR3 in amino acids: CASRQGVRAQHF. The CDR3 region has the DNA TGTGCCAGTCGACAGGGAGTCCGGGCCCAGCATTTT.

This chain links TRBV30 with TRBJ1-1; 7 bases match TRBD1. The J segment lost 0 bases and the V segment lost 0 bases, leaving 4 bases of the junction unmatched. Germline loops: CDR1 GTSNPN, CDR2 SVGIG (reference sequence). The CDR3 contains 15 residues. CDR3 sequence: CAWSVRGTVNTEAFF. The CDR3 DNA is TGTGCCTGGAGTGTACGAGGGACAGTGAACACTGAAGCTTTCTTT.

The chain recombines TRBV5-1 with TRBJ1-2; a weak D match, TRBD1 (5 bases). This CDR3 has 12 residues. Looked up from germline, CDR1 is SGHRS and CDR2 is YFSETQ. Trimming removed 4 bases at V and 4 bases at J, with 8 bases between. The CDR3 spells CASSVTGYGYTF. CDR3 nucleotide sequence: TGCGCCAGCAGCGTCACAGGCTATGGCTACACCTTC.

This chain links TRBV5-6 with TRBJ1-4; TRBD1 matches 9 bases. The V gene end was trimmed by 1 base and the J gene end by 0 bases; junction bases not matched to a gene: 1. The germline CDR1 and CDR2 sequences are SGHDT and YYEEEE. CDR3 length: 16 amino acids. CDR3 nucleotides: TGTGCCAGCAGCTTGACAGGGGGCGCAACTAATGAAAAACTGTTTTTT. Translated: CASSLTGGATNEKLFF.

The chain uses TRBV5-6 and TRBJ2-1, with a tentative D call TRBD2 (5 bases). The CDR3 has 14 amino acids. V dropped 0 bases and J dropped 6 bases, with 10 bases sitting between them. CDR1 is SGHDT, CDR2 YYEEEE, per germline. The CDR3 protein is CASSLDLAINEQFF. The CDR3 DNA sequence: TGTGCCAGCAGCTTGGATCTAGCTATCAATGAGCAGTTCTTC.

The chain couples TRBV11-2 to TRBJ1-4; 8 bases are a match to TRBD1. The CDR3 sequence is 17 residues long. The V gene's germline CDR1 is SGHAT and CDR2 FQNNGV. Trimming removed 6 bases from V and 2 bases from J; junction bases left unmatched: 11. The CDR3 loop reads CASSRTGGIATNEKLFF. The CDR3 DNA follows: TGTGCCAGCAGTCGTACAGGGGGGATTGCCACTAATGAAAAACTGTTTTTT.

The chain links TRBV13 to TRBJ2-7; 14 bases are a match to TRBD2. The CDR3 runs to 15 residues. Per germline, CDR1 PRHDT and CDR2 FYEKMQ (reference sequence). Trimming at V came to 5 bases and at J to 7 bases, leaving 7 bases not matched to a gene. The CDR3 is CASSRKTSGGEEQYF. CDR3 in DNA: TGTGCCAGCAGCCGAAAGACTAGCGGGGGGGAAGAGCAGTACTTC.

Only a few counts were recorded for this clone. CDR3 sequence reads: CASSENRGAANIQYF. CDR3 in DNA: TGTGCCAGCAGTGAAAACAGGGGCGCGGCAAACATTCAGTACTTC. The chain employs TRBV9 and TRBJ2-4; TRBD1 aligns across 7 bases. The length of the CDR3 is 15 residues. CDR1 SGDLS and CDR2 YYNGEE come from the germline V gene. With V trimmed by 5 bases and J by 6 bases, 11 bases remained unmatched.

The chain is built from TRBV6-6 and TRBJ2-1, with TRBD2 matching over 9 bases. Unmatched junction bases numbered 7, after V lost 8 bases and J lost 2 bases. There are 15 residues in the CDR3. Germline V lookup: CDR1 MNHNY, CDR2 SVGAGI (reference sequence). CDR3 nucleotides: TGTGCCAGCGGGATTAGCGGGAGTACCTACAATGAGCAGTTCTTC. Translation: CASGISGSTYNEQFF.

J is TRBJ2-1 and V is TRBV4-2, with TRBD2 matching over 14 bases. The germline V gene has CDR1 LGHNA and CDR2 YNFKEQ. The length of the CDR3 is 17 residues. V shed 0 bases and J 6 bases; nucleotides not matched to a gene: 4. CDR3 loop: CASSQESGLAGGNEQFF. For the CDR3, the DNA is TGTGCCAGCAGCCAAGAATCCGGACTAGCGGGAGGCAATGAGCAGTTCTTC.

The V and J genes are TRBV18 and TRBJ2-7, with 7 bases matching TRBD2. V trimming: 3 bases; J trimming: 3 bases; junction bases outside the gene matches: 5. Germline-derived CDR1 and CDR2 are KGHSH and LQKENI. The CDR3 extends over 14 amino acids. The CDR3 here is CASSPRGKGYEQYF. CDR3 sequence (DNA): TGTGCCAGCTCACCGCGGGGGAAAGGCTACGAGCAGTACTTC.

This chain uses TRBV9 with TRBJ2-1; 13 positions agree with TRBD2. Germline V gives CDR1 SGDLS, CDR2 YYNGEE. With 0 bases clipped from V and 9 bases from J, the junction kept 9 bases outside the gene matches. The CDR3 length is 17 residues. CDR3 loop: CASSVALWGLAGSEQFF. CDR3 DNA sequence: TGTGCCAGCAGCGTAGCACTTTGGGGACTAGCGGGAAGTGAGCAGTTCTTC.

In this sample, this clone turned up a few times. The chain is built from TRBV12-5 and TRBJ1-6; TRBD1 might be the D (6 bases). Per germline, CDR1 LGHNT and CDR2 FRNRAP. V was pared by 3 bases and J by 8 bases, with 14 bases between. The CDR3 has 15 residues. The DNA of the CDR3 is TGTGCTAGTGGTTTCCCACAGGGAGGGTATTCACCCCTCCACTTT. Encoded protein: CASGFPQGGYSPLHF.

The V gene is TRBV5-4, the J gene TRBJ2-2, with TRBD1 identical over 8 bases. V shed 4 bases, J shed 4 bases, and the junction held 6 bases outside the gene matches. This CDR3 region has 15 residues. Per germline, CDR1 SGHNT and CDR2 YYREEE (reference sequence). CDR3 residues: CASSPGQGGTGELFF. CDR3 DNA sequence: TGTGCCAGCAGCCCCGGACAGGGTGGCACCGGGGAGCTGTTTTTT.

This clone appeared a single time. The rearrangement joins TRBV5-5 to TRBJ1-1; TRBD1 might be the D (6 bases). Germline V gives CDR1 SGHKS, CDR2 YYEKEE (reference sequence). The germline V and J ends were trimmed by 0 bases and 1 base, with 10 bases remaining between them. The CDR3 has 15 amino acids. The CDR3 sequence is CASSLERTENTEAFF. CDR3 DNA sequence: TGTGCCAGCAGCTTGGAAAGGACAGAGAACACTGAAGCTTTCTTT. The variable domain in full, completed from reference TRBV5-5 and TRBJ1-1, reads DAGVTQSPTHLIKTRGQQVTLRCSPISGHKSVSWYQQVLGQGPQFIFQYYEKEERGRGNFPDRFSARQFPNYSSELNVNALLLGDSALYLCASSLERTENTEAFFGQGTRLTVV.

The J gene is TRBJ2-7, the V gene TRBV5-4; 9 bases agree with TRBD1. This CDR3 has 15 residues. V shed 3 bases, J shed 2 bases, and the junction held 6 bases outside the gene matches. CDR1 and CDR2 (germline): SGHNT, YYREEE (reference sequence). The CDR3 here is CASSSSGQGTYEQYF. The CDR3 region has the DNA TGTGCCAGCAGCTCATCGGGACAGGGCACCTACGAGCAGTACTTC.

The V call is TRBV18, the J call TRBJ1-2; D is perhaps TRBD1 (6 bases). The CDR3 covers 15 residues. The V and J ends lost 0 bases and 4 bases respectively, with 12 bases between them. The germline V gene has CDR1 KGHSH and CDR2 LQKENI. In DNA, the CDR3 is TGTGCCAGCTCACCACCGACAGGAAGTTCCTATGGCTACACCTTC. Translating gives CASSPPTGSSYGYTF. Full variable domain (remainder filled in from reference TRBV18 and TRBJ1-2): NAGVMQNPRHLVRRRGQEARLRCSPMKGHSHVYWYRQLPEEGLKFMVYLQKENIIDESGMPKERFSAEFPKEGPSILRIQQVVRGDSAAYFCASSPPTGSSYGYTFGSGTRLTVV.

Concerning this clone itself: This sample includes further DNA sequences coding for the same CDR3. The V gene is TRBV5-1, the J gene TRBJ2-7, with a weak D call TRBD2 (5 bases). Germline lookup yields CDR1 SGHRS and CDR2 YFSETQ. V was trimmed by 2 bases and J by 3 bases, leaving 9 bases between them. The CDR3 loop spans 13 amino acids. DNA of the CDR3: TGCGCCAGCAGCTTAGTCGGGGACTACGAGCAGTACTTC. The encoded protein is CASSLVGDYEQYF.

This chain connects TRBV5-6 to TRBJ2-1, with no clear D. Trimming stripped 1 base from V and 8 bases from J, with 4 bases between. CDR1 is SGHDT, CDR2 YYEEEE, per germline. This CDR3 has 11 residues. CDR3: CASSLLHEQFF. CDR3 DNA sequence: TGTGCCAGCAGCTTGCTCCATGAGCAGTTCTTC. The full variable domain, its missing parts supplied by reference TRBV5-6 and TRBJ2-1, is DAGVTQSPTHLIKTRGQQVTLRCSPKSGHDTVSWYQQALGQGPQFIFQYYEEEERQRGNFPDRFSGHQFPNYSSELNVNALLLGDSALYLCASSLLHEQFFGPGTRLTVL.